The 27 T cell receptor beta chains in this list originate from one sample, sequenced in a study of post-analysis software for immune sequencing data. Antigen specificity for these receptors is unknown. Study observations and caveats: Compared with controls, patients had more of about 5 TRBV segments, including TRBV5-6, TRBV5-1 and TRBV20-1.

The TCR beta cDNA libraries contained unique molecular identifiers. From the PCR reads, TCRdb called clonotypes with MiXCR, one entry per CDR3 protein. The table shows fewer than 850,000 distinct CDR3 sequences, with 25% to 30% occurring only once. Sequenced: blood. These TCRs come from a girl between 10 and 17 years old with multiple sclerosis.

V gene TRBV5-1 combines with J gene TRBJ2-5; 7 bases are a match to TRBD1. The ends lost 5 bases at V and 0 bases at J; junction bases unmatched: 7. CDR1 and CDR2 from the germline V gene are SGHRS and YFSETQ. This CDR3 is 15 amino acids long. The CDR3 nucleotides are TGCGCCAGCAGACCATTCGGACAGGACCAAGAGACCCAGTACTTC. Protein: CASRPFGQDQETQYF.

In nucleotides, the CDR3 is TGTGCCAGCAGCTTTCTAGCGGGAGGGCCGGGTGAGCAGTTCTTC. Residues: CASSFLAGGPGEQFF. This chain joins TRBV7-8 and TRBJ2-1; TRBD2 matches at 12 bases. CDR3 length: 15 residues. V shed 3 bases and J 9 bases; nucleotides not matched to a gene: 6. Germline loops: CDR1 SGHVS, CDR2 FQNEAQ. Drawing the rest from reference TRBV7-8 and TRBJ2-1, the complete variable domain is GAGVSQSPRYKVAKRGQDVALRCDPISGHVSLFWYQQALGQGPEFLTYFQNEAQLDKSGLPSDRFFAERPEGSVSTLKIQRTQQEDSAVYLCASSFLAGGPGEQFFGPGTRLTVL.

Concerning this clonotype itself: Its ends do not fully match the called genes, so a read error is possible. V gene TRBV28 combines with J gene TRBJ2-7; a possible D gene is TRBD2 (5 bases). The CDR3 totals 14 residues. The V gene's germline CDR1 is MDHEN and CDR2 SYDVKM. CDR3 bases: TGTGCCAGCAGTTTTCCGGGAACGGCCTACGTGCAGTACTTC. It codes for CASSFPGTAYVQYF.

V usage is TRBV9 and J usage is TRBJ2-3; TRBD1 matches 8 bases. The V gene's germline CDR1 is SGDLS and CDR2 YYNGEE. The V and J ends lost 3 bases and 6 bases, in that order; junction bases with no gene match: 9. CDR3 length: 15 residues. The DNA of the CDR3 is TGTGCCAGCAGCGGGACAGGGAAGGGCGGGGATACGCAGTATTTT. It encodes CASSGTGKGGDTQYF.

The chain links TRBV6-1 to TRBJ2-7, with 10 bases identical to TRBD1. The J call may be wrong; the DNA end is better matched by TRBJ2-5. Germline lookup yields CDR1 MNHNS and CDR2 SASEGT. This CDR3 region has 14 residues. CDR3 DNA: TGTGCCAGCAGTGCCGGGGACAGGGGAGAGACCCAGTACTTC. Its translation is CASSAGDRGETQYF.

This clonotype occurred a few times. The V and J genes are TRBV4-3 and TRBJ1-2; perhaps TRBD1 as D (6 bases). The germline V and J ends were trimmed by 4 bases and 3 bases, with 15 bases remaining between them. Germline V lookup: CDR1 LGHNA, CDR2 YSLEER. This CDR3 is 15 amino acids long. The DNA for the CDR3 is TGCGCCAGCAGCCTCGGCGGGGGGCTAGACTATGGCTACACCTTC. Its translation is CASSLGGGLDYGYTF.

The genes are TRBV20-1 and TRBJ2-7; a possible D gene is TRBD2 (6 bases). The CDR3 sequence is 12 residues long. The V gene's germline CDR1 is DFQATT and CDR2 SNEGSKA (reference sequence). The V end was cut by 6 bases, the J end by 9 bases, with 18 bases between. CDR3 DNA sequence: TGCAGTGCCCCGGGGAGGAATACGATGCAGTACTTC. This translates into CSAPGRNTMQYF.

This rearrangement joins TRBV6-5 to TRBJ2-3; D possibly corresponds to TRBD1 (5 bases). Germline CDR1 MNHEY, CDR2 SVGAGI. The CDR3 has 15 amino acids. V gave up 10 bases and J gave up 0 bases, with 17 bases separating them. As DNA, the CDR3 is TGTGCCACAACAGTTTACAGGTTTAGCACAGATACGCAGTATTTT. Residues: CATTVYRFSTDTQYF.

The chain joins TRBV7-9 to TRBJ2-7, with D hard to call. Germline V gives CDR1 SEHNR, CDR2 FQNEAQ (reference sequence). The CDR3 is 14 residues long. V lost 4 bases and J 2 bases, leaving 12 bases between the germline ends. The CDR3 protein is CASSSPSQTYEQYF. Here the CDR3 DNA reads TGTGCCAGCAGCTCCCCCTCACAGACCTACGAGCAGTACTTC.

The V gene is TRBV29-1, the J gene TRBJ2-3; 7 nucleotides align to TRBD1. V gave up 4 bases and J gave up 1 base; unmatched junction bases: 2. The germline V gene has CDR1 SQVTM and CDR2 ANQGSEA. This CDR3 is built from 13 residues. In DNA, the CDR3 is TGCAGCGTTGCGCAGGGGGGCACAGATACGCAGTATTTT. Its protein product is CSVAQGGTDTQYF.

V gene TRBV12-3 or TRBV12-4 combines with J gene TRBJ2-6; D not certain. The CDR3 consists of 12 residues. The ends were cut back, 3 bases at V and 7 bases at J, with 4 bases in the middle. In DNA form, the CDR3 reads TGTGCCAGCAGTTTTTCTGCCAACGTCCTGACTTTC. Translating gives CASSFSANVLTF.

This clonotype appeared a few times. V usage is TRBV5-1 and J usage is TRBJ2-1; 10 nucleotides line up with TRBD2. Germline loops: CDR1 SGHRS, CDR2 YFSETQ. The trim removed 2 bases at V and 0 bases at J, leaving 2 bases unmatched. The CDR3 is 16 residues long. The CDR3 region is CASSFASGSSYNEQFF. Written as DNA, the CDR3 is TGCGCCAGCAGCTTTGCTAGCGGGAGCTCCTACAATGAGCAGTTCTTC.

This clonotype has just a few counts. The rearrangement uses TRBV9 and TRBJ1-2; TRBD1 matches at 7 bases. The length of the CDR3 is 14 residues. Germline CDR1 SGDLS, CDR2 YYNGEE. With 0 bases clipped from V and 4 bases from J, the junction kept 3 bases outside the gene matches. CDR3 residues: CASSVDSGGYGYTF. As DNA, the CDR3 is TGTGCCAGCAGCGTAGATTCAGGGGGCTATGGCTACACCTTC.

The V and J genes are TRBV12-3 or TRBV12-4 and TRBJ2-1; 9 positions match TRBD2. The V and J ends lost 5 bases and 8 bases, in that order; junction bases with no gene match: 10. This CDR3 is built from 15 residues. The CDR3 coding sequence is TGTGCCAGCAGTCTTCCCAGGCGGGGGGGCGATGAGCAGTTCTTC. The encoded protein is CASSLPRRGGDEQFF.

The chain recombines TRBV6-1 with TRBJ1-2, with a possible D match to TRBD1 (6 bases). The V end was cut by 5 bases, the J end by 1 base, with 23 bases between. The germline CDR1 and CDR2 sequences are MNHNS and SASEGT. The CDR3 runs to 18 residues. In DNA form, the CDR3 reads TGTGCCAGCAGTCCCCTACAGGGTGAGGGGGTTAGTAACTATGGCTACACCTTC. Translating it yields CASSPLQGEGVSNYGYTF.

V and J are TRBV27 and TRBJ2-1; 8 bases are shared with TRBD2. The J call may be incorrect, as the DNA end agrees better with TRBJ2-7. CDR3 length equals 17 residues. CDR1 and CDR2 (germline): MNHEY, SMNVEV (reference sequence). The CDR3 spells CASSLANSGKIYNEQYF. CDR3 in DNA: TGTGCCAGCAGTTTAGCGAATAGCGGGAAGATCTACAATGAGCAGTACTTC.

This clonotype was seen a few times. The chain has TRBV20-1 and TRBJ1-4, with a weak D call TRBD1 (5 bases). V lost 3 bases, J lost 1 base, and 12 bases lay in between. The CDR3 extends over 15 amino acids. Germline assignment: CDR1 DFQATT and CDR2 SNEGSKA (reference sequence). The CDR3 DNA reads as TGCAGTGCTAGTGGGGGGTTTGAAACTAATGAAAAACTGTTTTTT. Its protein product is CSASGGFETNEKLFF.

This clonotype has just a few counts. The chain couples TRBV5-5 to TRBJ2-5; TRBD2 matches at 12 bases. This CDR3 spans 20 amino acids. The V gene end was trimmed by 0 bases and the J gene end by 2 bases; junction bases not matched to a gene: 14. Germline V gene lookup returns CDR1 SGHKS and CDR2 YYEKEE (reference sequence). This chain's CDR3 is CASSLAPRLAGDPTQETQYF. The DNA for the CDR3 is TGTGCCAGCAGCTTGGCCCCCCGACTAGCGGGGGACCCTACACAAGAGACCCAGTACTTC.

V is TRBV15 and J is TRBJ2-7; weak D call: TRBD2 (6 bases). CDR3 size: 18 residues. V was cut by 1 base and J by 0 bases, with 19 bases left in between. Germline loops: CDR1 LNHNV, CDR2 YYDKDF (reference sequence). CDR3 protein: CATSRGLGRNINSYEQYF. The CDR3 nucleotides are TGTGCCACCAGCAGAGGACTAGGGAGGAACATCAACTCCTACGAGCAGTACTTC. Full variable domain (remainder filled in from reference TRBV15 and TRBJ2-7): DAMVIQNPRYQVTQFGKPVTLSCSQTLNHNVMYWYQQKSSQAPKLLFHYYDKDFNNEADTPDNFQSRRPNTSFCFLDIRSPGLGDTAMYLCATSRGLGRNINSYEQYFGPGTRLTVT.

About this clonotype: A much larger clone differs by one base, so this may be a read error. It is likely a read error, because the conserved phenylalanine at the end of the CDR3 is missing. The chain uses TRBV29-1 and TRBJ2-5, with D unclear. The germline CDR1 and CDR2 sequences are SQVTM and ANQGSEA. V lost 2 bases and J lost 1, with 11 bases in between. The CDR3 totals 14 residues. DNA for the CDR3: TGCAGCGTTGAATTAACAGACTCCCAAGAGACCCAGTACGTC. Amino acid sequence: CSVELTDSQETQYV.

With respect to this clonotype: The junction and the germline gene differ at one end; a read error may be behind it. This chain's CDR3 is CASSFEGGSGNTRYF. CDR3 sequence (DNA): TGTGCCAGCAGCTTCGAGGGTGGCTCTGGAAACACCAGATATTTT. V and J are TRBV5-5 and TRBJ1-3; D gene uncertain. Germline-derived CDR1 and CDR2 are SGHKS and YYEKEE (reference sequence). This CDR3 is built from 15 residues.

As DNA, the CDR3 is TGCAGTGCTAGAGTCGGACAGGTGATCCCGAAGGAGGAGACCCAGTACTTC. Residues: CSARVGQVIPKEETQYF. The rearrangement uses TRBV20-1 and TRBJ2-5; 7 nucleotides align to TRBD1. After removal of 1 base from V and 5 bases from J, the junction contained 16 bases not matched to a gene. The germline gives CDR1 DFQATT, CDR2 SNEGSKA (reference sequence). The CDR3 sequence is 17 residues long.

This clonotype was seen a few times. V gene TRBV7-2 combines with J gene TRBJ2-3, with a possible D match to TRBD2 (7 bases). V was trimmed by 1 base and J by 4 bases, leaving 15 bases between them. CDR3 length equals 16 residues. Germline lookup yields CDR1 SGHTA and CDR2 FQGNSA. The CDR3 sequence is CASSLGWGGQADTQYF. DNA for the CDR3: TGTGCCAGCAGCTTAGGATGGGGGGGCCAGGCAGATACGCAGTATTTT.

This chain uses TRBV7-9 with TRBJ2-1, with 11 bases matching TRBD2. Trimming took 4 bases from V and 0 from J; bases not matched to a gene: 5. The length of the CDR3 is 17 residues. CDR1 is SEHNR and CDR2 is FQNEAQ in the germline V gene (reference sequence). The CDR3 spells CASSWRLAGSSYNEQFF. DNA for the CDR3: TGTGCCAGCAGCTGGAGACTAGCGGGGAGCTCCTACAATGAGCAGTTCTTC.

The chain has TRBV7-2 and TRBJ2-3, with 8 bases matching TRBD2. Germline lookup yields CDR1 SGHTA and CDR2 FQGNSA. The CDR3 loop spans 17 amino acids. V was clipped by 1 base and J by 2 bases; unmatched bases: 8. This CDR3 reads CASSLVFGGGTTDTQYF. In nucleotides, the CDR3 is TGTGCCAGCAGCTTAGTATTTGGCGGGGGGACCACAGATACGCAGTATTTT.

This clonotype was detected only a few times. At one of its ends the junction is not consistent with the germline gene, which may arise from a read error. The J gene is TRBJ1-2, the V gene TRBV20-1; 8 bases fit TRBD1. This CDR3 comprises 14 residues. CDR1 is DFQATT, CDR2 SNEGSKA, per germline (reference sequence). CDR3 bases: TGCAGTGTTAGACCGCCGGGACAGGTAGTTGGCTACACCTTC. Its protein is CSVRPPGQVVGYTF.

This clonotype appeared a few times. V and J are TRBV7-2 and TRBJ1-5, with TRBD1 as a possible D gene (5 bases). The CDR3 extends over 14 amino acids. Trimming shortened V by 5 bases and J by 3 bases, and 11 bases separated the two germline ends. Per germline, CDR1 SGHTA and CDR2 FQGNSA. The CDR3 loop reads CASSLQAHNQPQHF. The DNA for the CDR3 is TGTGCCAGCAGCCTACAGGCTCACAATCAGCCCCAGCATTTT.